Only one count was recorded for the clone carrying this TCR beta chain. The target antigen is unknown. Other nucleotide sequences in the sample specify the same CDR3. The treatment was: approximately 18 received Ad26.COV2.S at low or high dose, single or two shots; roughly 5 received placebo; per-sample allocation not given. Collection of samples fell on day 63 after the first vaccine or placebo injection. The data stem from a study of Ad26.COV2.S vaccination and SARS-CoV-2 variants. About the study: Dosing was one shot or two shots 56 days apart.

Notes on the study in general: Participants given vaccine showed non-spike TCR breadth similar to that of placebo recipients.

V was pared by 0 bases and J by 2 bases, with 6 bases between. Germline V gene sequence: CDR1 SGHRS, CDR2 YFSETQ. There are 13 residues in the CDR3. Profiled with immunoSEQ multiplex PCR; TCRdb holds only in-frame clones, not every one. In the table there are 350,000 to 400,000 clones, roughly nine tenths of which are singletons. The sample consisted of peripheral blood, taken in a trial of Ad26.COV2.S vaccine versus placebo. The chain uses TRBV5-1 and TRBJ2-7, with D hard to call. The TCR comes from a person aged 18-60 years who received the Ad26.COV2.S COVID-19 vaccine or a placebo. CDR3 loop: CASSLEGPYEQYF. For the CDR3, the DNA is TGCGCCAGCAGCTTGGAAGGTCCCTACGAGCAGTACTTC.